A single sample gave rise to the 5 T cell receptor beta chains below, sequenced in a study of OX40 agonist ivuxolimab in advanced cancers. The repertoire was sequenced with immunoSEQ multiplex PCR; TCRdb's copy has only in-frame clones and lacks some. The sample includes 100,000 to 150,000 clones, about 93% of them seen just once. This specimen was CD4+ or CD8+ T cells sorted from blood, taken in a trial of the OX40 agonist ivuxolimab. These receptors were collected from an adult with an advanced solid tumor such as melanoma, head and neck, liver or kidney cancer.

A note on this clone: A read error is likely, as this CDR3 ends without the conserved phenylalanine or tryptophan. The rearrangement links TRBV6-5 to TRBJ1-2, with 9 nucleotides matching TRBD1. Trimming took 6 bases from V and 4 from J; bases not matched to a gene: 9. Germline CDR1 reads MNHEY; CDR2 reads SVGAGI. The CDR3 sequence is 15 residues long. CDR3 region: CASRANRGQGYGYTL. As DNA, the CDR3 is TGTGCCAGCAGGGCAAACAGGGGGCAGGGCTATGGCTACACCCTC.

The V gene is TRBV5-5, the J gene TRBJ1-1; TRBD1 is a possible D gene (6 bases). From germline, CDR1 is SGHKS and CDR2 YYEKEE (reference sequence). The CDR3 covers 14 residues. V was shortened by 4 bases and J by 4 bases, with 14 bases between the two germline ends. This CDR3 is CASSNRARGTEAFF. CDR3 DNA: TGTGCCAGCAGCAACAGGGCCAGGGGCACTGAAGCTTTCTTT.

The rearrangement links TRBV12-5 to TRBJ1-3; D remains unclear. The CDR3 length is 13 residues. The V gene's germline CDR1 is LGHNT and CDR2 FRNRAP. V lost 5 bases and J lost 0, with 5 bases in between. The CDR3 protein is CASGLGSGNTIYF. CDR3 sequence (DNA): TGTGCTAGTGGTCTGGGCTCTGGAAACACCATATATTTT.

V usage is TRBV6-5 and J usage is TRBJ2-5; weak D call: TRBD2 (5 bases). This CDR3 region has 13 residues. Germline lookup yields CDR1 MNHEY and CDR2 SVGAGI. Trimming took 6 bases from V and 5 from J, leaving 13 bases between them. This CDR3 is CASRPTSGETQYF. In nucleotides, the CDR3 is TGTGCCAGCAGACCCACTAGTGGTGAGACCCAGTACTTC.

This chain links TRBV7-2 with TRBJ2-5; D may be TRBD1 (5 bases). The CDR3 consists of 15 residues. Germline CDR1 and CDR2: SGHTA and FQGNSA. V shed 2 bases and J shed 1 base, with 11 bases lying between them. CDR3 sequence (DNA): TGTGCCAGCAGCTTAAGGGGCTACCTCCAAGAGACCCAGTACTTC. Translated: CASSLRGYLQETQYF.